A single sample gave rise to the 24 T cell receptor beta chains below, sequenced in a study of cytotoxic CD8 clonotypes in ibrutinib-treated CLL. Generated by immunoSEQ multiplex PCR, the TCRdb table keeps only in-frame clones and is missing some. This table holds about 140,000 clones, roughly 77% found once. The material was PBMCs, obtained after 12 months of ibrutinib treatment. The origin of the receptors is a human donor with chronic lymphocytic leukemia.

This clone was seen only a few times. The chain employs TRBV10-3 and TRBJ1-2, with 7 bases lining up with TRBD1. The CDR3 contains 11 residues. Losses at the gene ends were 8 bases for V and 5 bases for J; bases not matched to a gene: 2. Germline CDR1 is ENHRY and CDR2 is SYGVKD. Here the CDR3 reads CAIQDRYGYTF. CDR3 sequence (DNA): TGTGCCATCCAGGACAGGTATGGCTACACCTTC.

This chain links TRBV9 with TRBJ2-7; D possibly uses TRBD1 or TRBD2 (6 bases each). Trimming cost V 3 bases and J 0 bases, with 13 bases left between them. Germline values: CDR1 SGDLS, CDR2 YYNGEE. The CDR3 is 15 residues long. CDR3 bases: TGTGCCAGCAGCGGGGGGGCGGTTAGCTCCTACGAGCAGTACTTC. Translated, it gives CASSGGAVSSYEQYF.

The CDR3 protein is CASSSLGRLFF. The CDR3 DNA sequence: TGTGCCAGCAGTTCGCTGGGGCGACTGTTTTTT. V and J are TRBV6-5 and TRBJ1-4, with D perhaps TRBD1 (5 bases). CDR3 length: 11 residues. Germline CDR1 MNHEY, CDR2 SVGAGI. V lost 4 bases to trimming and J lost 13 bases, with 10 bases between them.

This clone was counted a single time. The chain couples TRBV5-1 to TRBJ2-5; TRBD1 matches at 9 bases. Per germline, CDR1 SGHRS and CDR2 YFSETQ. J lost 4 bases, V lost 7 bases, and 17 bases had no gene match. The length of the CDR3 is 17 residues. The chain's CDR3 is CASAPTGGNTLGETQYF. CDR3 DNA sequence: TGCGCCAGCGCACCCACAGGGGGCAATACCCTAGGAGAGACCCAGTACTTC.

This clone turned up a few times. The genes are TRBV11-2 and TRBJ2-7, with D tentatively TRBD1 (7 bases). CDR1 is SGHAT, CDR2 FQNNGV, per germline. The germline V and J ends were trimmed by 5 bases and 7 bases, with 15 bases remaining between them. This CDR3 has 13 residues. The CDR3 DNA is TGTGCCAGCAGCCGCAGGGGGGCACGTGAGCAGTACTTC. The encoded protein is CASSRRGAREQYF.

The genes are TRBV13 and TRBJ2-7, with 7 positions matching TRBD2. The germline V gene has CDR1 PRHDT and CDR2 FYEKMQ (reference sequence). CDR3 length equals 14 residues. Trimming cost V 4 bases and J 5 bases; bases outside gene matches: 8. DNA of the CDR3: TGTGCCAGCAGCTCGGGGGGAACCCCTCACGAGCAGTACTTC. Translation gives CASSSGGTPHEQYF.

This sequence joins TRBV30 and TRBJ1-1, with TRBD1 as a possible D gene (6 bases). V was shortened by 4 bases and J by 3 bases, with 15 bases between the two germline ends. There are 14 residues in the CDR3. Germline CDR1 reads GTSNPN; CDR2 reads SVGIG (reference sequence). CDR3 bases: TGTGCCTGGAATAGGGGGACGTTGTACACTGAAGCTTTCTTT. Its translation is CAWNRGTLYTEAFF.

The V and J genes are TRBV18 and TRBJ2-2, with TRBD1 as a possible D gene (5 bases). The CDR3 consists of 15 residues. Deletions cut 6 bases from V and 2 bases from J, with 13 bases between. Germline CDR1 reads KGHSH; CDR2 reads LQKENI. The DNA of the CDR3 is TGTGCCAGCTCCCCGCGGCAGGGCAACACCGGGGAGCTGTTTTTT. Translation: CASSPRQGNTGELFF. The variable domain in full, with the rest retrieved from reference TRBV18 and TRBJ2-2, is NAGVMQNPRHLVRRRGQEARLRCSPMKGHSHVYWYRQLPEEGLKFMVYLQKENIIDESGMPKERFSAEFPKEGPSILRIQQVVRGDSAAYFCASSPRQGNTGELFFGEGSRLTVL.

The chain joins TRBV9 to TRBJ2-7; D is perhaps TRBD2 (5 bases). In germline, CDR1 is SGDLS, CDR2 YYNGEE. This CDR3 comprises 17 residues. Trimming pared 0 bases from V and 3 bases from J, leaving 19 bases between. The CDR3 spells CASSVAGTPDYHYEQYF. The CDR3 nucleotides read TGTGCCAGCAGCGTAGCCGGAACCCCCGACTACCACTACGAGCAGTACTTC. The full variable domain, rest sourced from reference TRBV9 and TRBJ2-7, is DSGVTQTPKHLITATGQRVTLRCSPRSGDLSVYWYQQSLDQGLQFLIQYYNGEERAKGNILERFSAQQFPDLHSELNLSSLELGDSALYFCASSVAGTPDYHYEQYFGPGTRLTVT.

This chain joins TRBV7-2 and TRBJ1-5; 10 nucleotides align to TRBD1. The V gene's germline CDR1 is SGHTA and CDR2 FQGNSA. Trimming took 2 bases from V and 10 from J; bases not matched to a gene: 8. The length of the CDR3 is 15 residues. The CDR3 DNA is TGTGCCAGCAGCTTAACGGGACAGGGGTGGGCTCCCCAGCATTTT. Translation: CASSLTGQGWAPQHF.

V and J are TRBV5-1 and TRBJ2-2, with 7 positions matching TRBD2. The length of the CDR3 is 15 residues. V lost 0 bases, J lost 3 bases, and 2 bases stayed unmatched. Germline assignment: CDR1 SGHRS and CDR2 YFSETQ. This chain's CDR3 is CASSLVGRDTGELFF. The CDR3 DNA reads TGCGCCAGCAGCTTGGTGGGGAGGGACACCGGGGAGCTGTTTTTT.

J is TRBJ1-2 and V is TRBV18, with D possibly being TRBD1 (6 bases). This CDR3 has 13 residues. From germline, CDR1 is KGHSH and CDR2 LQKENI. V gave up 2 bases and J gave up 8 bases, with 12 bases separating them. In nucleotides, the CDR3 is TGTGCCAGCTCACCAACAGGGATCGAGGGCTACACCTTC. It translates to CASSPTGIEGYTF.

The CDR3 region has the DNA TGTGCCAGCAGTGAAAGGGGTTGGAGATCCGCAACTAATGAAAAACTGTTTTTT. This sequence encodes CASSERGWRSATNEKLFF. The chain combines TRBV2 with TRBJ1-4; D perhaps matches TRBD1 (5 bases). The CDR3 is 18 amino acids. Trimming took 2 bases from V and 0 from J, leaving 16 bases between them. CDR1 and CDR2 from the germline V gene are SNHLY and FYNNEI.

The rearrangement uses TRBV9 and TRBJ2-7; D not resolved. Germline V gives CDR1 SGDLS, CDR2 YYNGEE. The CDR3 loop spans 13 amino acids. The V end lost 0 bases, the J end lost 3 bases, and 7 bases lay between the germline ends. The CDR3 sequence is CASSVEEDYEQYF. The CDR3 DNA reads as TGTGCCAGCAGCGTAGAAGAAGACTACGAGCAGTACTTC.

This sequence joins TRBV19 and TRBJ1-2; 9 nucleotides agree with TRBD1. Per germline, CDR1 LNHDA and CDR2 SQIVND (reference sequence). J lost 2 bases, V lost 0 bases, and 4 bases had no gene match. The CDR3 contains 16 residues. In nucleotides, the CDR3 is TGTGCCAGTAGTATAGATGGGGACAGGGTCAACTATGGCTACACCTTC. Amino acids: CASSIDGDRVNYGYTF.

The rearrangement uses TRBV27 and TRBJ2-3; the D gene is possibly TRBD2 (5 bases). The germline gives CDR1 MNHEY, CDR2 SMNVEV (reference sequence). The CDR3 extends over 13 amino acids. V was cut by 7 bases and J by 3 bases, with 11 bases left in between. The CDR3 region is CASMKRGTDTQYF. The DNA of the CDR3 is TGTGCCAGCATGAAGCGAGGGACAGATACGCAGTATTTT.

The V call is TRBV18, the J call TRBJ2-6; D might be TRBD2 (6 bases). Germline V gene lookup returns CDR1 KGHSH and CDR2 LQKENI. The CDR3 is 15 amino acids. V was pared by 4 bases and J by 4 bases, with 11 bases between. The CDR3 loop is CASSRGGTGANVLTF. The CDR3 DNA reads TGTGCCAGCTCACGAGGAGGGACCGGGGCCAACGTCCTGACTTTC. The variable domain in full, with the rest retrieved from reference TRBV18 and TRBJ2-6, is NAGVMQNPRHLVRRRGQEARLRCSPMKGHSHVYWYRQLPEEGLKFMVYLQKENIIDESGMPKERFSAEFPKEGPSILRIQQVVRGDSAAYFCASSRGGTGANVLTFGAGSRLTVL.

The CDR3 spells CASSGPPGVAGVGTDTQYF. CDR3 in DNA: TGTGCCAGCAGTGGCCCCCCGGGGGTAGCGGGAGTCGGGACAGATACGCAGTATTTT. The chain has TRBV6-1 and TRBJ2-3; 9 bases match TRBD2. Germline V CDR1 and CDR2: MNHNS, SASEGT. The CDR3 totals 19 residues. V dropped 4 bases and J dropped 3; count of bases not matched to a gene: 17.

This chain joins TRBV9 and TRBJ2-3, with 7 bases fitting TRBD2. Unmatched junction bases numbered 7, after V lost 4 bases and J lost 2 bases. CDR1 SGDLS and CDR2 YYNGEE come from the germline V gene. The CDR3 has 15 residues. The CDR3 region has the DNA TGTGCCAGCAGCCGAACGGGGGACTACACAGATACGCAGTATTTT. Encoded protein: CASSRTGDYTDTQYF.

The chain links TRBV19 to TRBJ1-6, with 7 bases that match TRBD1. The trim removed 6 bases at V and 6 bases at J, leaving 8 bases unmatched. The germline V gene encodes CDR1 LNHDA and CDR2 SQIVND (reference sequence). CDR3 size: 15 residues. The CDR3 coding sequence is TGTGCCAGTAGCTCAGCGGGACAGTCTAATTCACCCCTCCACTTT. This codes for CASSSAGQSNSPLHF.

This clone was seen once. The rearrangement links TRBV5-1 to TRBJ2-2, with TRBD1 identical over 9 bases. From germline, CDR1 is SGHRS and CDR2 YFSETQ. Trimming cost V 1 base and J 1 base; bases outside gene matches: 2. CDR3 length: 16 residues. CDR3 residues: CASSLWTGENTGELFF. CDR3 nucleotide sequence: TGCGCCAGCAGCTTGTGGACAGGGGAGAACACCGGGGAGCTGTTTTTT.

This clone was recorded a few times. This chain uses TRBV10-3 with TRBJ1-1; D remains ambiguous. The CDR3 runs to 13 residues. V was cut by 7 bases and J by 2 bases, with 11 bases left in between. Germline V CDR1 and CDR2: ENHRY, SYGVKD. CDR3 nucleotides: TGTGCCATCACCGGAACCACTAACACTGAAGCTTTCTTT. Amino acids: CAITGTTNTEAFF.

A single count supports this clone. The chain is built from TRBV28 and TRBJ2-2, with D perhaps TRBD1 (6 bases). From germline, CDR1 is MDHEN and CDR2 SYDVKM. Trimming took off 10 bases at V and 0 bases at J, with 15 bases between the two ends. The CDR3 sequence is 15 residues long. This chain's CDR3 is CATIDRLPNTGELFF. The CDR3, as DNA: TGTGCCACCATAGACAGGCTTCCGAACACCGGGGAGCTGTTTTTT.

CDR3 loop: CASSSGHDEQYF. CDR3 nucleotide sequence: TGCGCCAGCAGTTCCGGTCATGACGAGCAGTACTTC. The gene calls are TRBV10-2 and TRBJ2-7; D is unresolved. CDR3 length equals 12 residues. Between the trimmed V and J ends, which lost 5 bases and 5 bases, there was a span of 10 bases. Per the germline V gene, CDR1 is WSHSY and CDR2 is SAAADI.